What follows are 30 T cell receptor beta chains derived from one specimen sequenced in a study of monozygotic twins with inflammatory bowel disease. TCRdb re-called the 5' RACE reads, yielding one record per CDR3 amino acid sequence without DNA. This table holds about 210,000 distinct CDR3 sequences. Material: blood. The origin of the receptors is a human donor with ulcerative colitis or Crohn's disease, or a healthy co-twin of an affected twin (not recorded which).

V and J are TRBV4-3 and TRBJ2-1; there is no DNA to check the TCRdb D call of TRBD2. From germline, CDR1 is LGHNA and CDR2 YSLEER. The CDR3 covers 17 residues. CDR3 protein: CASSQDRASGFYNEQFF.

The V call is TRBV5-1, the J call TRBJ1-2; the D call of TRBD1 rests on TCRdb alone, since no DNA is present to check it. The CDR3 loop spans 16 amino acids. CDR1 is SGHRS and CDR2 is YFSETQ in the germline V gene. This chain's CDR3 is CASSLDGGRSPGGYTF.

J is TRBJ1-6 and V is TRBV18; the TRBD1 assignment by TCRdb is unverifiable without DNA. Germline V CDR1 and CDR2: KGHSH, LQKENI. The CDR3 totals 14 residues. CDR3 sequence: CASSQWGNDSPLHF.

The rearrangement uses TRBV3-1 and TRBJ1-1. Germline V gene sequence: CDR1 LGHDT, CDR2 YNNKEL (reference sequence). This CDR3 region has 15 residues. CDR3 amino acids: CASSQGNGFNTEAFF.

This chain uses TRBV29-1 with TRBJ1-5. Per germline, CDR1 SQVTM and CDR2 ANQGSEA. This CDR3 has 13 amino acids. The CDR3 region is CSVGGSDSRPQHF.

The rearrangement links TRBV6-2 or TRBV6-3 to TRBJ2-7. The CDR3 is 12 amino acids. Germline values: CDR1 MNHEY, CDR2 SVGEGT. The CDR3 spells CASNSVSYEQYF.

The rearrangement joins TRBV7-9 to TRBJ1-5; TCRdb proposes TRBD1, but this gene call is untestable without DNA. Germline CDR1 reads SEHNR; CDR2 reads FQNEAQ (reference sequence). The CDR3 has 16 residues. Here the CDR3 reads CASSPPGAASNQPQHF. Full variable domain (missing parts from reference TRBV7-9 and TRBJ1-5): DTGVSQNPRHKITKRGQNVTFRCDPISEHNRLYWYRQTLGQGPEFLTYFQNEAQLEKSRLLSDRFSAERPKGSFSTLEIQRTEQGDSAMYLCASSPPGAASNQPQHFGDGTRLSIL.

The rearrangement uses TRBV7-2 and TRBJ2-3; TCRdb returns TRBD2, unconfirmable since there is no DNA. There are 14 residues in the CDR3. Germline loops: CDR1 SGHTA, CDR2 FQGNSA. This CDR3 reads CASSGASGRDTQYF.

The rearrangement links TRBV18 to TRBJ1-3; TCRdb reports TRBD1, a call that lacks DNA to check it against. Germline-derived CDR1 and CDR2 are KGHSH and LQKENI. The CDR3 totals 16 residues. This CDR3 reads CASSHAKGGSGNTIYF.

The rearrangement joins TRBV18 to TRBJ1-6; TCRdb designates TRBD1, a call that cannot be tested without DNA. The germline V gene has CDR1 KGHSH and CDR2 LQKENI. The CDR3 extends over 14 amino acids. The CDR3 sequence is CASSAAGMDSPLHF.

CDR3 in amino acids: CASSYSRRGTTRRNEQFF. The chain recombines TRBV6-5 with TRBJ2-1; TCRdb's D gene call, TRBD2, goes unchecked for lack of DNA. Germline CDR1 MNHEY, CDR2 SVGAGI. The CDR3 extends over 18 amino acids.

The chain couples TRBV7-3 to TRBJ2-2; with no DNA, the TCRdb D assignment of TRBD1 cannot be verified. The CDR3 covers 16 residues. The germline V gene encodes CDR1 SGHTA and CDR2 FQGTGA. CDR3 loop: CASSPWGLSDAGELFF.

V usage is TRBV6-2 or TRBV6-3 and J usage is TRBJ2-2. Germline V gene sequence: CDR1 MNHEY, CDR2 SVGEGT. CDR3 size: 12 residues. The CDR3 loop reads CASSPEDGELFF.

The CDR3 loop reads CASSQDLRVGSTDTQYF. This chain connects TRBV4-3 to TRBJ2-3; lacking DNA, the TRBD2 call made by TCRdb goes unchecked. The CDR3 runs to 17 residues. The germline CDR1 and CDR2 sequences are LGHNA and YSLEER.

J is TRBJ2-2 and V is TRBV18; TCRdb's D call, TRBD1, is unchecked because there is no DNA. The CDR3 totals 14 residues. Germline V CDR1 and CDR2: KGHSH, LQKENI. The CDR3 sequence: CASSRQANTGELFF.

This sequence joins TRBV12-3 or TRBV12-4 and TRBJ2-7. The CDR3 is made up of 14 amino acids. Here the CDR3 reads CASSSDIFPYEQYF.

The chain employs TRBV7-9 and TRBJ1-3. The germline CDR1 and CDR2 sequences are SEHNR and FQNEAQ (reference sequence). This CDR3 spans 14 amino acids. The CDR3 loop is CASSLGSMSNTIYF.

The chain has TRBV20-1 and TRBJ2-5; TCRdb's assignment of TRBD2 cannot be checked, as there is no DNA. Germline V gene data show CDR1 as DFQATT and CDR2 as SNEGSKA (reference sequence). The CDR3 runs 17 residues. This chain's CDR3 is CGLGSSGSSGLQETQYF.

The gene calls are TRBV20-1 and TRBJ2-6. From germline, CDR1 is DFQATT and CDR2 SNEGSKA (reference sequence). The CDR3 extends over 13 amino acids. CDR3: CSADPSGANVLTF.

This rearrangement joins TRBV5-1 to TRBJ2-3; TCRdb's assignment of TRBD2 cannot be checked, as there is no DNA. The length of the CDR3 is 16 residues. Looked up from germline, CDR1 is SGHRS and CDR2 is YFSETQ. This CDR3 is CASSSLAGGTTDTQYF.

The chain joins TRBV9 to TRBJ2-5; the D gene TCRdb calls, TRBD2, cannot be checked with no DNA. The CDR3 totals 15 residues. The germline V gene encodes CDR1 SGDLS and CDR2 YYNGEE. CDR3 sequence: CASSVKPSPEGGQYF.

The chain employs TRBV4-1 and TRBJ1-1. The CDR3 runs 14 residues. Germline CDR1 and CDR2: MGHRA and YSYEKL. The CDR3 region is CASSQGLVAAEAFF.

The rearrangement uses TRBV6-1 and TRBJ1-2. Looked up from germline, CDR1 is MNHNS and CDR2 is SASEGT. This CDR3 is built from 17 residues. CDR3 sequence: CASSEEVAGLILYGYTF.

The V and J genes are TRBV4-2 and TRBJ2-3; lacking DNA, the TRBD2 call made by TCRdb goes unchecked. This CDR3 spans 17 amino acids. Germline V gene lookup returns CDR1 LGHNA and CDR2 YNFKEQ. The chain's CDR3 is CASSHPLAGGPTDTQYF.

V usage is TRBV6-6 and J usage is TRBJ1-2; TCRdb's assignment of TRBD1 cannot be checked, as there is no DNA. The CDR3 is 13 amino acids. From germline, CDR1 is MNHNY and CDR2 SVGAGI (reference sequence). This chain's CDR3 is CASIDSSNYGYTF.

The CDR3 is CASSEGLAGVETQYF. This chain joins TRBV2 and TRBJ2-5; without DNA, the TCRdb call of TRBD2 cannot be checked. Germline V gives CDR1 SNHLY, CDR2 FYNNEI. The CDR3 spans 15 residues.

The gene calls are TRBV6-1 and TRBJ1-5; TCRdb names TRBD1, which stays unverified in the absence of DNA. Germline values: CDR1 MNHNS, CDR2 SASEGT. This CDR3 is built from 14 residues. This CDR3 is CASSRDSFNQPQHF.

The CDR3 loop reads CASSQASGGNEKLFF. The genes are TRBV4-3 and TRBJ1-4. This CDR3 contains 15 residues. Germline CDR1 and CDR2: LGHNA and YSLEER.

This chain joins TRBV5-1 and TRBJ1-6. CDR1 and CDR2 from the germline V gene are SGHRS and YFSETQ. The CDR3 covers 16 residues. CDR3 residues: CASSRSTGDLNSPLHF.

The chain carries TRBV18 and TRBJ2-7; TCRdb outputs TRBD1, but without DNA this stays unchecked. CDR3 length: 14 amino acids. CDR1 KGHSH and CDR2 LQKENI come from the germline V gene. The CDR3: CASSSKDSRYEQYF.